The text below deals with one T cell receptor beta chain. What antigen it recognizes has not been identified. Nothing much larger sits one base from this clone, and base qualities are not available. The trial excluded patients who had a history of autoimmune disease or were on systemic immunosuppression. Peripheral blood for TCR sequencing was drawn from every dose cohort at baseline, at cycle 4 day 1 and at cycle 7 day 1. Samples came from an open-label, multicenter, first-in-human phase I dose-escalation trial of ivuxolimab. Adults with locally advanced or metastatic melanoma, renal cell carcinoma, hepatocellular carcinoma or head and neck squamous cell carcinoma were enrolled in the trial. Before TCR sequencing, CD4+ T cells and CD8+ T cells from peripheral blood were sorted into separate populations. Genomic DNA was isolated from the sorted cells so that the TCRbeta CDR3 region could be sequenced. The immunoSEQ Assay was used to sequence the TCRbeta CDR3 regions. TCRdb re-hosts the immuneACCESS table, in-frame sequences only. Its copies lack some clones; in the studies checked, an unresolved V gene accounts for under half of them, and the cause for the rest is not known. This sample lists around 77,000 clones; about 73% were detected once. Roughly 5.4% of the sample is held by the ten biggest clonotypes.

The CDR3 runs 15 residues from the cysteine to the phenylalanine. Only the CDR3 DNA is retained, 45 bases long and in frame from the first base. The germline V gene provides CDR1 MDHEN and CDR2 SYDVKM. The V and J ends are trimmed by 3 bases and 5 bases, leaving 13 bases between them. These data originate in a study of OX40 agonist ivuxolimab in advanced cancers. Regarding the complete study: Ivuxolimab, which targeted the costimulatory receptor OX40 (CD134), was an agonistic, fully human IgG2 monoclonal antibody. Intravenous ivuxolimab was administered to patients every 2 weeks at six dose levels: 0.01, 0.1, 0.3, 1.5, 3 and 10 mg/kg. Of the 50 to 55 dose-escalation patients, hepatocellular carcinoma was present in about 19, melanoma in roughly 15, renal cell carcinoma in 9 and head and neck cancer in 9. In the dose-escalation cohort, roughly 80% of patients were male, and the mean age was approximately 60 years, with a range of 23 to 79. Patients were allowed to have had prior anti-PD-1, anti-PD-L1 or anti-CTLA-4 therapy, and approximately 37% of the dose-escalation patients had been treated with checkpoint inhibitors. Partial responses were achieved by three dose-escalation patients, of whom one had hepatocellular carcinoma and two had cutaneous melanoma. Peripheral TCRbeta sequencing aimed to test whether ivuxolimab altered TCR sequence diversity and caused clonal T-cell expansion. The paper describes the monotherapy dose-escalation part (N ≈ 50 patients) of the phase I trial of ivuxolimab. The research as a whole found: In partial responders in the 0.1-3.0 mg/kg groups, normalized peripheral clonal expansion was found to be among the lowest, especially among CD8+ T cells. After ivuxolimab, more expanded clones were found on average in CD8+ T cells than in CD4+ T cells. Antigen specificity was not determined for the clonally expanded peripheral T cells. At doses from 0.1 to 3.0 mg/kg, clonal expansion was seen in both CD4+ and CD8+ blood T cells between baseline and week 6. Low levels of normalized T-cell clonal expansion were also seen in some nonresponding patients.

Recombination joined TRBV28 with TRBJ1-4; TRBD1 could be the D gene, as 5 bases match. The sequencing here drew on CD4+ or CD8+ T cells sorted from blood, taken in a trial of the OX40 agonist ivuxolimab. The clonotype was recovered from an adult with an advanced solid tumor such as melanoma, head and neck, liver or kidney cancer. The nucleotides read TGTGCCAGCAGTTTGCCGCCAGGGCCAAATGAAAAACTGTTTTTT. The translation is CASSLPPGPNEKLFF.